This T cell receptor (beta chain) was sequenced for a study of T-cell reconstitution after alpha-beta-depleted transplantation in children. TCRbeta library preparation incorporated unique molecular identifiers. TCRdb re-analysed the PCR reads in MiXCR, keeping a single row per CDR3 protein. The data show some 7,500 distinct CDR3 sequences, approximately 31% seen once. This clonotype is classed as medium-sized. Trimming left V 3 bases short and J 2 bases short, with 15 bases between. Looked up from germline, CDR1 is SGHVS and CDR2 is FNYEAQ. CDR3 size: 16 residues. This material consisted of peripheral blood, taken 60 days after TCRalphabeta/CD19-depleted stem cell transplant. The rearrangement joins TRBV7-6 to TRBJ2-3, with D possibly matching TRBD2 (5 bases). The source of this sequence is a boy in the first two years of life who had a stem cell transplant for SCID, so the T cells may come from the graft donor. The CDR3 coding sequence is TGTGCCAGCAGCTTGTCTAAAGGGAGCCCCACAGATACGCAGTATTTT. The encoded protein is CASSLSKGSPTDTQYF.